This T cell receptor beta chain was identified during a study of CD8+CD57+ T cells in acquired aplastic anemia. V trimming: 4 bases; J trimming: 2 bases; junction bases outside the gene matches: 1. The germline gives CDR1 ENHRY, CDR2 SYGVKD. This CDR3 spans 13 amino acids. Genomic DNA was employed as the template in profiling TCR beta VDJ and CDR3. Using its own MiXCR run on the reads, TCRdb lists one record per CDR3 protein. Here the sample spans roughly 170,000 distinct CDR3 sequences, 63% being singletons. This rearrangement joins TRBV10-3 to TRBJ2-5; 7 nucleotides agree with TRBD1. This sequence was found in a human donor in good health. Sequencing was carried out using sorted CD4+, CD8+, or CD8+CD57+ T cells (not recorded which) from PBMCs. The CDR3 is CAISGTGQETQYF. The CDR3, as DNA: TGTGCCATCAGTGGGACAGGACAAGAGACCCAGTACTTC.